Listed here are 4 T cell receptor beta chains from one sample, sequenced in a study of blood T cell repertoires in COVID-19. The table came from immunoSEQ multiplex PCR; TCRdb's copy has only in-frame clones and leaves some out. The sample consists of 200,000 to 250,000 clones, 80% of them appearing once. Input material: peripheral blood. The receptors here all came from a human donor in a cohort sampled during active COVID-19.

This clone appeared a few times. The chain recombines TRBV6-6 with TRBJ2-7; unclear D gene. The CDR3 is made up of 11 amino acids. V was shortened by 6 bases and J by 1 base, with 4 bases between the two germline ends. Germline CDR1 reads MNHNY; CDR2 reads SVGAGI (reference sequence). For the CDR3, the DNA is TGTGCCAGCAGCCAATCCTACGAGCAGTACTTC. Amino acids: CASSQSYEQYF.

The DNA of the CDR3 is TGCGCCAGCAGCTTGGTCGCTGGGGGGAACTATGGCTACACCTTC. It codes for CASSLVAGGNYGYTF. The rearrangement joins TRBV5-1 to TRBJ1-2; weak D call: TRBD1 (5 bases). Trimming shortened V by 0 bases and J by 2 bases, and 11 bases separated the two germline ends. This CDR3 has 15 residues. Germline CDR1 SGHRS, CDR2 YFSETQ.

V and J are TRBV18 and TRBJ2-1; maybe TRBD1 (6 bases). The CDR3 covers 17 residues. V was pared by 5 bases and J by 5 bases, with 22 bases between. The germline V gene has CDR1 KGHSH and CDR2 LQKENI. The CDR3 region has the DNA TGTGCCAGCTCAAGATCCATACAGGGTCCGGGGAACAATGAGCAGTTCTTC. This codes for CASSRSIQGPGNNEQFF.

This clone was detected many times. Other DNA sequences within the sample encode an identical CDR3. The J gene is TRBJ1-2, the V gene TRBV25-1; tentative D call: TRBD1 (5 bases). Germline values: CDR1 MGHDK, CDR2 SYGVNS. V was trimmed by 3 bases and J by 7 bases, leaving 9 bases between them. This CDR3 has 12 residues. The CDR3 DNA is TGTGCCAGCAGTGAGGGGGGGGGTGGCTACACCTTC. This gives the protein CASSEGGGGYTF.